These 21 T cell receptor beta chains were all obtained from the same sample, sequenced in a study of blood T cell repertoires in COVID-19. Sequencing used immunoSEQ multiplex PCR; TCRdb keeps in-frame clones, though not all of them. The data contain some 220,000 clones, roughly 85% of them singletons. The sequencing input was peripheral blood. The receptors derive from a woman between 65 and 79 years old with COVID-19, enrolled during active disease.

This sequence joins TRBV4-3 and TRBJ2-3; TRBD2 aligns across 10 bases. The J segment lost 2 bases and the V segment lost 5 bases, leaving 10 bases of the junction unmatched. The CDR3 runs 17 residues. The germline V gene has CDR1 LGHNA and CDR2 YSLEER. CDR3 nucleotide sequence: TGCGCCAGCAGCAAAGGTAGCGGGGGGACACACACAGATACGCAGTATTTT. It translates to CASSKGSGGTHTDTQYF.

This sequence joins TRBV4-1 and TRBJ1-2, with a weak D call TRBD1 (5 bases). Trimming stripped 0 bases from V and 4 bases from J, with 12 bases between. Germline V lookup: CDR1 MGHRA, CDR2 YSYEKL. This CDR3 has 15 amino acids. CDR3 DNA sequence: TGCGCCAGCAGCCAAGAGGGGGGGATTGGCTATGGCTACACCTTC. It codes for CASSQEGGIGYGYTF.

The rearrangement joins TRBV5-4 to TRBJ1-1; D remains unclear. Germline V lookup: CDR1 SGHNT, CDR2 YYREEE (reference sequence). The CDR3 totals 17 residues. The V end lost 0 bases, the J end lost 4 bases, and 19 bases lay between the germline ends. In DNA form, the CDR3 reads TGTGCCAGCAGCTTGGTTGGATCCGGGTCCGTAACCACTGAAGCTTTCTTT. Translated, it gives CASSLVGSGSVTTEAFF.

This chain links TRBV2 with TRBJ2-7, with 8 bases identical to TRBD1. Germline trimming cut 3 bases from V and 1 base from J; bases unmatched to any gene: 8. The CDR3 is made up of 16 amino acids. Germline assignment: CDR1 SNHLY and CDR2 FYNNEI. The CDR3, as DNA: TGTGCCAGCAGTGACCTCAGGGGGCGTCAGTCCTACGAGCAGTACTTC. Amino acids: CASSDLRGRQSYEQYF.

V is TRBV6-5 and J is TRBJ1-2; D unresolved. CDR1 and CDR2 from the germline V gene are MNHEY and SVGAGI. The CDR3 contains 14 residues. Trimming removed 5 bases at V and 4 bases at J, with 14 bases between. CDR3 region: CASSPIGLFYGYTF. CDR3 bases: TGTGCCAGCAGTCCCATCGGACTGTTCTATGGCTACACCTTC.

The gene calls are TRBV7-3 and TRBJ2-3; D perhaps matches TRBD2 (5 bases). Between the trimmed V and J ends, which lost 5 bases and 0 bases, there was a span of 12 bases. This CDR3 is built from 15 residues. CDR1 is SGHTA and CDR2 is FQGTGA in the germline V gene. The CDR3 coding sequence is TGTGCCAGCAGCCCGCGGGTATCTAGCACAGATACGCAGTATTTT. It codes for CASSPRVSSTDTQYF. The entire variable domain, with the rest obtained from reference TRBV7-3 and TRBJ2-3, is as follows: GAGVSQTPSNKVTEKGKYVELRCDPISGHTALYWYRQSLGQGPEFLIYFQGTGAADDSGLPNDRFFAVRPEGSVSTLKIQRTERGDSAVYLCASSPRVSSTDTQYFGPGTRLTVL.

The chain employs TRBV4-3 and TRBJ1-3, with a weak D call TRBD1 (6 bases). Looked up from germline, CDR1 is LGHNA and CDR2 is YSLEER. Between the trimmed V and J ends, which lost 0 bases and 4 bases, there was a span of 10 bases. This CDR3 has 15 amino acids. CDR3 bases: TGCGCCAGCAGCCAAGAAGGGGGAGCCGGAAACACCATATATTTT. Amino acids: CASSQEGGAGNTIYF.

The chain is built from TRBV11-2 and TRBJ1-3, with D possibly being TRBD1 (5 bases). Germline CDR1 SGHAT, CDR2 FQNNGV. The CDR3 is made up of 11 amino acids. The germline V and J ends were trimmed by 4 bases and 7 bases, with 5 bases remaining between them. CDR3 nucleotides: TGTGCCAGCAGCTGGGGCAACACCATATATTTT. It translates to CASSWGNTIYF.

This chain links TRBV6-6 with TRBJ1-5, with 9 nucleotides matching TRBD1. V trimming: 5 bases; J trimming: 7 bases; junction bases outside the gene matches: 6. Germline V gene lookup returns CDR1 MNHNY and CDR2 SVGAGI (reference sequence). The CDR3 sequence is 14 residues long. Here the CDR3 DNA reads TGTGCCAGCAGTCCGCGACAGGGGGAGCAGCCCCAGCATTTT. Translated: CASSPRQGEQPQHF.

In DNA, the CDR3 is TGTGCCAGCAGGGAACCGGGACAGGGGGCTCCCGGGGAGCTGTTTTTT. Protein product: CASREPGQGAPGELFF. This rearrangement joins TRBV5-5 to TRBJ2-2; 12 bases fit TRBD1. J gave up 6 bases and V 5 bases, and 8 bases lay outside the gene matches. The V gene's germline CDR1 is SGHKS and CDR2 YYEKEE (reference sequence). The CDR3 has 16 amino acids.

CDR3 coding DNA: TGCGCCAGCAGCCAACAGGGGGCAGGGGAGACCCAGTACTTC. It translates to CASSQQGAGETQYF. J is TRBJ2-5 and V is TRBV5-1; 9 nucleotides align to TRBD1. Germline CDR1 and CDR2: SGHRS and YFSETQ. The V gene end was trimmed by 4 bases and the J gene end by 5 bases; junction bases not matched to a gene: 6. This CDR3 spans 14 amino acids.

The chain is built from TRBV5-4 and TRBJ2-7; 7 nucleotides line up with TRBD1. The V gene end was trimmed by 1 base and the J gene end by 1 base; junction bases not matched to a gene: 2. The CDR3 has 14 residues. CDR1 is SGHNT and CDR2 is YYREEE in the germline V gene (reference sequence). CDR3: CASSLRTGSYEQYF. For the CDR3, the DNA is TGTGCCAGCAGCTTGCGGACAGGATCCTACGAGCAGTACTTC.

The chain is built from TRBV29-1 and TRBJ1-4; 7 nucleotides match TRBD1. Losses at the gene ends were 6 bases for V and 8 bases for J; bases not matched to a gene: 12. Germline V gene sequence: CDR1 SQVTM, CDR2 ANQGSEA. The CDR3 extends over 14 amino acids. The CDR3 spells CSVSLQGLEEKLFF. In DNA, the CDR3 is TGCAGCGTGAGCTTACAGGGGCTGGAAGAAAAACTGTTTTTT. The full variable domain, completed using reference TRBV29-1 and TRBJ1-4, is SAVISQKPSRDICQRGTSLTIQCQVDSQVTMMFWYRQQPGQSLTLIATANQGSEATYESGFVIDKFPISRPNLTFSTLTVSNMSPEDSSIYLCSVSLQGLEEKLFFGSGTQLSVL.

This chain uses TRBV7-2 with TRBJ2-7; 8 nucleotides match TRBD1. From germline, CDR1 is SGHTA and CDR2 FQGNSA. Trimming at V came to 5 bases and at J to 6 bases, leaving 18 bases not matched to a gene. The CDR3 covers 17 residues. For the CDR3, the DNA is TGTGCCAGCAGCACCAAGGGACCGGGACAGGTCTCTCCCGAGCAGTACTTC. This translates into CASSTKGPGQVSPEQYF.

The chain employs TRBV7-3 and TRBJ1-1; D is ambiguous. The CDR3 sequence is 12 residues long. Germline loops: CDR1 SGHTA, CDR2 FQGTGA. The V end was cut by 2 bases, the J end by 7 bases, with 8 bases between. CDR3 DNA: TGTGCCAGCAGCTTAGACTCGGGTGAAGCTTTCTTT. This translates into CASSLDSGEAFF.

This clone was counted a few times. Here the CDR3 DNA reads TGTGCCAGCAGCGTAAGGGACAACTCCTACGAGCAGTACTTC. It codes for CASSVRDNSYEQYF. The rearrangement joins TRBV9 to TRBJ2-7, with a weak D call TRBD1 (6 bases). Trimming left V 1 base short and J 0 bases short, with 8 bases between. Germline V gene data show CDR1 as SGDLS and CDR2 as YYNGEE. CDR3 length: 14 amino acids. Drawing the rest from reference TRBV9 and TRBJ2-7, the complete variable domain is DSGVTQTPKHLITATGQRVTLRCSPRSGDLSVYWYQQSLDQGLQFLIQYYNGEERAKGNILERFSAQQFPDLHSELNLSSLELGDSALYFCASSVRDNSYEQYFGPGTRLTVT.

CDR3 amino acids: CASSYSWEIRHEQYF. CDR3 bases: TGTGCCAGCAGTTACTCTTGGGAGATTCGCCACGAGCAGTACTTC. The chain carries TRBV6-5 and TRBJ2-7; maybe TRBD2 (5 bases). V was cut by 0 bases and J by 5 bases, with 14 bases left in between. This CDR3 contains 15 residues. The germline V gene encodes CDR1 MNHEY and CDR2 SVGAGI.

The chain links TRBV19 to TRBJ2-3; 9 nucleotides align to TRBD2. The CDR3 spans 16 residues. The V and J ends lost 5 bases and 4 bases, in that order; junction bases with no gene match: 10. Germline V CDR1 and CDR2: LNHDA, SQIVND (reference sequence). The CDR3 region has the DNA TGTGCCAGTAGTTTCTCATTAGCGGGGGTTGCAGATACGCAGTATTTT. Its translation: CASSFSLAGVADTQYF.

The chain combines TRBV9 with TRBJ2-3; perhaps TRBD2 as D (5 bases). Germline V gives CDR1 SGDLS, CDR2 YYNGEE. V lost 0 bases and J lost 2, with 7 bases in between. The length of the CDR3 is 14 residues. CDR3 sequence reads: CASSVALATDTQYF. In DNA form, the CDR3 reads TGTGCCAGCAGCGTAGCCCTAGCCACAGATACGCAGTATTTT. The variable domain in full, with the rest retrieved from reference TRBV9 and TRBJ2-3, is DSGVTQTPKHLITATGQRVTLRCSPRSGDLSVYWYQQSLDQGLQFLIQYYNGEERAKGNILERFSAQQFPDLHSELNLSSLELGDSALYFCASSVALATDTQYFGPGTRLTVL.

This clone was picked up a small number of times. The chain couples TRBV19 to TRBJ1-2; D is perhaps TRBD1 (6 bases). Trimming stripped 4 bases from V and 5 bases from J, with 17 bases between. There are 15 residues in the CDR3. Germline lookup yields CDR1 LNHDA and CDR2 SQIVND (reference sequence). CDR3 nucleotide sequence: TGTGCCAGTAGTACCCGACAGGATAGTGTGTATGGCTACACCTTC. Its protein product is CASSTRQDSVYGYTF.

This chain uses TRBV6-6 with TRBJ2-2; no reliable D call. The germline V and J ends were trimmed by 8 bases and 4 bases, with 5 bases remaining between them. Germline V CDR1 and CDR2: MNHNY, SVGAGI (reference sequence). The CDR3 totals 11 residues. CDR3: CASSFTGELFF. The CDR3 nucleotides read TGTGCCAGCTCTTTCACCGGGGAGCTGTTTTTT.